This T cell receptor beta chain was sequenced during a study of cytomegalovirus exposure and HLA in healthy donors. The PCR used 60 Vbeta and 13 Jbeta primers. Here immunoSEQ multiplex PCR was the method, and the copy in TCRdb shows in-frame clones only, minus some. The sample shows 100,000 to 150,000 clones, 65% to 80% of them seen only once. Germline CDR1 SGHTA, CDR2 FQGTGA. V shed 5 bases, J shed 6 bases, and the junction held 11 bases outside the gene matches. The CDR3 runs 17 residues. V usage is TRBV7-3 and J usage is TRBJ2-2; 11 positions match TRBD2. This clonotype was sampled from a woman in her forties in good health and CMV-seropositive. The specimen sequenced was PBMCs. CDR3 amino acids: CASSLNPLAGVPGELFF. CDR3 coding DNA: TGTGCCAGCAGCCTAAATCCACTAGCGGGAGTCCCCGGGGAGCTGTTTTTT.